Listed below are T cell receptor beta chains from one sample, sequenced in a study of T cells in Graves' hyperthyroidism and ophthalmopathy. TCRdb reprocessed the multiplex PCR reads via MiXCR and lists one record per CDR3 protein. The top ten hold around 20% of the sample, which has 300,000 to 450,000 distinct CDR3 sequences, about 14% seen once. Sequenced sample: blood. Receptors originate from a woman aged 25 to 39 with Graves' ophthalmopathy. The CDR3 runs from the conserved cysteine through the conserved F or W. Fields, in order: clone size, J gene, V gene, D gene, CDR3 DNA, CDR3 protein. A D gene is named only where the DNA matches it firmly. Part of the rows lack a size; the others show once, few, many or a class for expanded clones.

clone_size: NA; j_call: TRBJ1-1; v_call: TRBV7-8; d_call: NA; cdr3_nt: TGTGCCAGCGGAAGAGACAGGCTGGTCACTGAAGCTTTCTTT; cdr3_aa: CASGRDRLVTEAFF
clone_size: many; j_call: TRBJ1-6; v_call: TRBV27; d_call: NA; cdr3_nt: TGTGCCAGCAGTTTATACACGAGCTCCTATAATTCACCCCTCCACTTT; cdr3_aa: CASSLYTSSYNSPLHF
clone_size: many; j_call: TRBJ1-4; v_call: TRBV13; d_call: NA; cdr3_nt: TGTGCCAGCAGCTCTTTCTCTGCGAGGGAAAAACTGTTTTTT; cdr3_aa: CASSSFSAREKLFF
clone_size: many; j_call: TRBJ2-7; v_call: TRBV6-1; d_call: TRBD1; cdr3_nt: TGTGCCAGCACCCCCCTCCCTTCAGGGGGCAACGAGCAGTACTTC; cdr3_aa: CASTPLPSGGNEQYF
clone_size: many; j_call: TRBJ2-6; v_call: TRBV5-1; d_call: NA; cdr3_nt: TGCGCCAGCAGCTTGGAGTGGGGGGCCAACGTCCTGACTTTC; cdr3_aa: CASSLEWGANVLTF
clone_size: NA; j_call: TRBJ2-5; v_call: TRBV6-1; d_call: TRBD1; cdr3_nt: TGTGCCAGCAGTGAACCAGTGACAGGGCCCCAAGAGACCCAGTACTTC; cdr3_aa: CASSEPVTGPQETQYF
clone_size: many; j_call: TRBJ1-2; v_call: TRBV30; d_call: TRBD1; cdr3_nt: TGTGCCTGGATTACAGGGGGAGGTGGCTACACCTTC; cdr3_aa: CAWITGGGGYTF
clone_size: many; j_call: TRBJ1-6; v_call: TRBV2; d_call: NA; cdr3_nt: TGTGCCAGCAGTGAAAAGGGGCGCGTATCCTATAATTCACCCCTCCACTTT; cdr3_aa: CASSEKGRVSYNSPLHF
clone_size: NA; j_call: TRBJ1-4; v_call: TRBV9; d_call: NA; cdr3_nt: TGTGCCAGCAGCGCGACAAGAGCTCCTAATGAAAAACTGTTTTTT; cdr3_aa: CASSATRAPNEKLFF
clone_size: few; j_call: TRBJ2-3; v_call: TRBV14; d_call: NA; cdr3_nt: TGTGCCAGCAGCCAAGACGGGGTCGGGTATTTT; cdr3_aa: CASSQDGVGYF
clone_size: many; j_call: TRBJ2-3; v_call: TRBV20-1; d_call: NA; cdr3_nt: TGCAGTGCTATCATCCCTGGTCTGGGCACAGATACGCAGTATTTT; cdr3_aa: CSAIIPGLGTDTQYF
clone_size: NA; j_call: TRBJ2-1; v_call: TRBV7-3; d_call: TRBD2; cdr3_nt: TGTGCCAGCAGCACCCGAGCGGGGGGGGGAGAGACCTACAATGAGCAGTTCTTC; cdr3_aa: CASSTRAGGGETYNEQFF
clone_size: many; j_call: TRBJ1-6; v_call: TRBV5-5; d_call: NA; cdr3_nt: TGTGCCAGCAGCGGGAGAGGGGATGGTAGGAGTTCACCCCTCCACTTT; cdr3_aa: CASSGRGDGRSSPLHF
clone_size: many; j_call: TRBJ2-7; v_call: TRBV20-1; d_call: NA; cdr3_nt: TGCAGTGCTAGACCTCAGGGGCCCAAGGTGATGGAGCAGTACTTC; cdr3_aa: CSARPQGPKVMEQYF
clone_size: many; j_call: TRBJ2-3; v_call: TRBV18; d_call: NA; cdr3_nt: TGTGCCAGCTCACCTTCGAGGACGAGTGATACGCAGTATTTT; cdr3_aa: CASSPSRTSDTQYF
clone_size: many; j_call: TRBJ2-1; v_call: TRBV7-8; d_call: TRBD2; cdr3_nt: TGTGCCAGCAGCCCAAGGACTAGCGGGGGGTCCGATGAGCAGTTCTTC; cdr3_aa: CASSPRTSGGSDEQFF
clone_size: many; j_call: TRBJ2-1; v_call: TRBV11-2; d_call: NA; cdr3_nt: TGTGCCAGCAGCCACTCGGGGGGCGCCCACTACAATGAGCAGTTCTTC; cdr3_aa: CASSHSGGAHYNEQFF
clone_size: many; j_call: TRBJ1-2; v_call: TRBV7-9; d_call: NA; cdr3_nt: TGTGCCAGCAGCTACGCGGGACACAGTGAAGGCTACACCTTC; cdr3_aa: CASSYAGHSEGYTF
clone_size: NA; j_call: TRBJ1-5; v_call: TRBV2; d_call: NA; cdr3_nt: TGTGCCAGCAGTGAAGAGCCATTATCCCAGCATTTT; cdr3_aa: CASSEEPLSQHF
clone_size: few; j_call: TRBJ1-1; v_call: TRBV19; d_call: TRBD1; cdr3_nt: TGTGCCAGTAGTATTACGACAGGGGGGTATTCTGAAGCTTTCTTT; cdr3_aa: CASSITTGGYSEAFF
clone_size: many; j_call: TRBJ2-1; v_call: TRBV20-1; d_call: NA; cdr3_nt: TGCAGTGCTACAAACGCCTTGGGGACGTACGATGAGCAGTTCTTC; cdr3_aa: CSATNALGTYDEQFF
clone_size: few; j_call: TRBJ2-7; v_call: TRBV20-1; d_call: TRBD1; cdr3_nt: TGCAGTGCTACCACAGGGGCGAAGTCCTACGAGCAGTACTTC; cdr3_aa: CSATTGAKSYEQYF
clone_size: NA; j_call: TRBJ2-1; v_call: TRBV4-1; d_call: NA; cdr3_nt: TGCGCCAGCAGCCAGCCCACCAATGAGCAGTTCTTC; cdr3_aa: CASSQPTNEQFF
clone_size: many; j_call: TRBJ1-1; v_call: TRBV20-1; d_call: NA; cdr3_nt: TGCAGTGCTAGCGGGTTTGAAGCTTTCTTT; cdr3_aa: CSASGFEAFF
clone_size: many; j_call: TRBJ2-3; v_call: TRBV24-1; d_call: TRBD2; cdr3_nt: TGTGCCACCAGTGAGGGGACTAGCGGGGAATTGCACTCCACAGATACGCAGTATTTT; cdr3_aa: CATSEGTSGELHSTDTQYF
clone_size: NA; j_call: TRBJ1-3; v_call: TRBV14; d_call: NA; cdr3_nt: TGTGCCAGCAGCCAAGCCCGGAACAGGGCTGGAAACACCATATATTTT; cdr3_aa: CASSQARNRAGNTIYF
clone_size: many; j_call: TRBJ2-3; v_call: TRBV5-1; d_call: TRBD1; cdr3_nt: TGCGCCAGCAGACCAGGACAGGGGGCTGAAGATACGCAGTATTTT; cdr3_aa: CASRPGQGAEDTQYF
clone_size: NA; j_call: TRBJ1-2; v_call: TRBV5-6; d_call: NA; cdr3_nt: TGTGCCAGCAGCTTCAGCCTAAACAGCTATGGCTACACCTTC; cdr3_aa: CASSFSLNSYGYTF